A single sample gave rise to the 16 T cell receptor beta chains below, sequenced in a study of cytomegalovirus exposure and HLA in healthy donors. This PCR relied on a set of 60 Vbeta primers and 13 Jbeta primers. Method: immunoSEQ multiplex PCR; TCRdb's copy keeps in-frame clones and lacks some. The top ten hold about 1.9% of the sample, which has about 180,000 clones, 80% seen once. Input material: PBMCs. Receptors originate from a woman aged 25 to 39 in good health and CMV-seronegative.

The chain has TRBV4-2 and TRBJ2-7; TRBD2 is a possible D gene (7 bases). Germline V gene data show CDR1 as LGHNA and CDR2 as YNFKEQ. The CDR3 spans 16 residues. With 0 bases removed from V and 4 bases from J, the gap between germline ends came to 16 bases. The CDR3 spells CASSQDITRGGYEQYF. As DNA, the CDR3 is TGTGCCAGCAGCCAAGACATCACGAGGGGGGGTTACGAGCAGTACTTC.

The chain combines TRBV5-4 with TRBJ2-3, with a tentative D call TRBD1 (7 bases). Trimming shortened V by 1 base and J by 4 bases, and 13 bases separated the two germline ends. Germline loops: CDR1 SGHNT, CDR2 YYREEE (reference sequence). CDR3 size: 15 residues. The CDR3 DNA sequence: TGTGCCAGCAGCTTGAAGCAGGGGGGCGCAGATACGCAGTATTTT. Translation: CASSLKQGGADTQYF. Using reference TRBV5-4 and TRBJ2-3 for the parts outside the CDR3, the full variable domain is ETGVTQSPTHLIKTRGQQVTLRCSSQSGHNTVSWYQQALGQGPQFIFQYYREEENGRGNFPPRFSGLQFPNYSSELNVNALELDDSALYLCASSLKQGGADTQYFGPGTRLTVL.

This rearrangement joins TRBV5-4 to TRBJ2-2; the D gene is possibly TRBD2 (5 bases). Germline V gene sequence: CDR1 SGHNT, CDR2 YYREEE (reference sequence). The CDR3 has 15 residues. Trimming cost V 3 bases and J 5 bases, with 14 bases left between them. Here the CDR3 reads CASSWARGRTGELFF. The CDR3 region has the DNA TGTGCCAGCAGCTGGGCTCGGGGTCGTACCGGGGAGCTGTTTTTT. The full variable domain, rest sourced from reference TRBV5-4 and TRBJ2-2, is ETGVTQSPTHLIKTRGQQVTLRCSSQSGHNTVSWYQQALGQGPQFIFQYYREEENGRGNFPPRFSGLQFPNYSSELNVNALELDDSALYLCASSWARGRTGELFFGEGSRLTVL.

This sequence joins TRBV18 and TRBJ2-1; 11 nucleotides agree with TRBD1. V lost 2 bases and J lost 7; bases outside the gene matches: 1. Germline values: CDR1 KGHSH, CDR2 LQKENI. The CDR3 totals 14 residues. The CDR3 DNA reads TGTGCCAGCTCACCAGGGACAGGGGGGAATGAGCAGTTCTTC. Protein: CASSPGTGGNEQFF.

The rearrangement joins TRBV4-3 to TRBJ1-3; no reliable D call. CDR1 LGHNA and CDR2 YSLEER come from the germline V gene. The germline V and J ends were trimmed by 1 base and 0 bases, with 16 bases remaining between them. The CDR3 runs 18 residues. The CDR3: CASSQAGRYPISGNTIYF. The CDR3 DNA sequence: TGCGCCAGCAGCCAAGCTGGGAGATACCCGATCTCTGGAAACACCATATATTTT.

This clone was seen only a few times. The V gene is TRBV18, the J gene TRBJ2-7, with D possibly TRBD1 on 6 matching bases. V was shortened by 4 bases and J by 2 bases, with 15 bases between the two germline ends. This CDR3 is built from 15 residues. CDR1 and CDR2 (germline): KGHSH, LQKENI. CDR3: CASSLYRDTTYEQYF. The DNA of the CDR3 is TGTGCCAGCTCACTTTACCGGGACACAACCTACGAGCAGTACTTC. Full variable domain (rest looked up from reference TRBV18 and TRBJ2-7): NAGVMQNPRHLVRRRGQEARLRCSPMKGHSHVYWYRQLPEEGLKFMVYLQKENIIDESGMPKERFSAEFPKEGPSILRIQQVVRGDSAAYFCASSLYRDTTYEQYFGPGTRLTVT.

This clone has just a few counts. This chain connects TRBV27 to TRBJ2-2; 13 bases map to TRBD2. The CDR3 runs to 19 residues. The junction had 10 bases not matched to a gene; V was cut back by 6 bases and J by 0 bases. Germline values: CDR1 MNHEY, CDR2 SMNVEV (reference sequence). CDR3 region: CASRPSPGLAGSNTGELFF. In DNA form, the CDR3 reads TGTGCCAGCAGGCCGTCACCGGGACTAGCGGGGTCGAACACCGGGGAGCTGTTTTTT.

CDR3 DNA sequence: TGCAGCGTTGAAGTGGGGGCCTCTCTAACAGATACGCAGTATTTT. Its translation is CSVEVGASLTDTQYF. This chain links TRBV29-1 with TRBJ2-3; D is possibly TRBD1 (6 bases). V dropped 1 base and J dropped 3 bases, with 14 bases sitting between them. The CDR3 has 15 residues. The V gene's germline CDR1 is SQVTM and CDR2 ANQGSEA.

This chain uses TRBV10-1 with TRBJ1-4, with 11 bases fitting TRBD1. The J segment lost 6 bases and the V segment lost 3 bases, leaving 3 bases of the junction unmatched. The CDR3 runs to 15 residues. Germline CDR1 reads WNHNN; CDR2 reads SYGVQD (reference sequence). CDR3 sequence: CASSDPGQGDEKLFF. The CDR3 DNA reads as TGCGCCAGCAGTGACCCGGGACAGGGGGATGAAAAACTGTTTTTT.

V is TRBV30 and J is TRBJ1-2; D may be TRBD1 (6 bases). V dropped 2 bases and J dropped 6 bases, with 13 bases sitting between them. In germline, CDR1 is GTSNPN, CDR2 SVGIG (reference sequence). The CDR3 length is 13 residues. Written as DNA, the CDR3 is TGTGCCTGGAGTCAGGGGCAGGCTAATGGCTACACCTTC. It translates to CAWSQGQANGYTF.

This clone was recorded once. The chain carries TRBV6-5 and TRBJ2-2; weak D call: TRBD1 (6 bases). The V end lost 2 bases, the J end lost 5 bases, and 15 bases lay between the germline ends. CDR3 length: 16 amino acids. Germline V gene data show CDR1 as MNHEY and CDR2 as SVGAGI. The DNA of the CDR3 is TGTGCCAGCAGTTACGGGGGCTGGCGAGCGACCGGGGAGCTGTTTTTT. Translation gives CASSYGGWRATGELFF.

The chain combines TRBV23-1 with TRBJ1-5; possible D gene TRBD1, 6 bases. TRBV23-1 qualifies as an ORF whose function is uncertain. V lost 4 bases and J lost 3, with 28 bases in between. The CDR3 runs 20 residues. This chain's CDR3 is CASSPTIEPHRVSNNQPQHF. The DNA of the CDR3 is TGCGCCAGCAGTCCCACAATTGAACCCCACAGGGTTTCCAACAATCAGCCCCAGCATTTT.

The chain employs TRBV7-9 and TRBJ2-5; D is perhaps TRBD2 (5 bases). The CDR3 consists of 14 residues. Germline V gives CDR1 SEHNR, CDR2 FQNEAQ (reference sequence). V lost 5 bases to trimming and J lost 5 bases, with 15 bases between them. CDR3 coding DNA: TGTGCCAGCAGCCCCAGAGACATAGCGGAGACCCAGTACTTC. This encodes CASSPRDIAETQYF.

V and J are TRBV4-3 and TRBJ2-1; 8 bases match TRBD2. Trimming took 0 bases from V and 9 from J; bases not matched to a gene: 10. The CDR3 length is 16 residues. Germline CDR1 LGHNA, CDR2 YSLEER. CDR3 DNA: TGCGCCAGCAGCCAAGAAGCGGGGGAGGGACTGGGTGAGCAGTTCTTC. Translation gives CASSQEAGEGLGEQFF.

This clone was seen more than once but under ten times. This chain joins TRBV27 and TRBJ2-2, with D possibly TRBD2 on 6 matching bases. The germline CDR1 and CDR2 sequences are MNHEY and SMNVEV (reference sequence). Trimming took 2 bases from V and 4 from J, leaving 17 bases between them. The CDR3 has 17 residues. This CDR3 is CASSLISGQEGTGELFF. The CDR3 nucleotides are TGTGCCAGCAGTTTAATCTCGGGGCAGGAGGGCACCGGGGAGCTGTTTTTT.

In its sample, this clone was seen a few times. The chain joins TRBV27 to TRBJ2-5, with 8 bases aligning to TRBD2. This CDR3 has 18 amino acids. Germline assignment: CDR1 MNHEY and CDR2 SMNVEV (reference sequence). J gave up 4 bases and V 0 bases, and 13 bases lay outside the gene matches. CDR3 nucleotides: TGTGCCAGCAGTTTATCGCCGGGGGGGCCAAGATTCGGAGAGACCCAGTACTTC. The encoded protein is CASSLSPGGPRFGETQYF.